These T cell receptor beta chains were read from a single sample in a study of OX40 agonist ivuxolimab in advanced cancers. The data were produced by immunoSEQ multiplex PCR, yet TCRdb's version contains in-frame clones alone and is incomplete. This table has approximately 65,000 clones, around nine tenths appearing once. The sample was CD4+ or CD8+ T cells sorted from blood, taken in a trial of the OX40 agonist ivuxolimab. These receptors originate from an adult with an advanced solid tumor such as melanoma, head and neck, liver or kidney cancer. Each CDR3 is given with its conserved first and last residue. D genes are given only for firm matches. The listing skips clone size in some rows; elsewhere it reads once, few, many or a size class.

clone size: NA; J gene: TRBJ1-1; V gene: TRBV11-2; D gene: NA; CDR3 DNA: TGTGCCAGCAGCTTACTCTCGGGGGCTGAAGCTTTCTTT; CDR3 protein: CASSLLSGAEAFF
clone size: NA; J gene: TRBJ2-1; V gene: TRBV19; D gene: TRBD2; CDR3 DNA: TGTGCCAGTAGTCCCCGGCTAGCGGGAGGCAATGAGCAGTTCTTC; CDR3 protein: CASSPRLAGGNEQFF
clone size: NA; J gene: TRBJ2-1; V gene: TRBV9; D gene: NA; CDR3 DNA: TGTGCCAGCAGCGTATTGGAGGGCAATGAGCAGTTCTTC; CDR3 protein: CASSVLEGNEQFF
clone size: NA; J gene: TRBJ1-4; V gene: TRBV9; D gene: TRBD1; CDR3 DNA: TGTGCCAGCAGCGCACAGGACAGGAGGGCTGAAAAACTGTTTTTT; CDR3 protein: CASSAQDRRAEKLFF
clone size: NA; J gene: TRBJ2-2; V gene: TRBV9; D gene: NA; CDR3 DNA: TGTGCCAGCAGCGTAGACCCTAACACCGGGGAGCTGTTTTTT; CDR3 protein: CASSVDPNTGELFF
clone size: NA; J gene: TRBJ1-1; V gene: TRBV27; D gene: TRBD1; CDR3 DNA: TGTGCCAGCAGCCCCGCCGGACAGGGGTTTCGAGGCACTGAAGCTTTCTTT; CDR3 protein: CASSPAGQGFRGTEAFF
clone size: NA; J gene: TRBJ1-4; V gene: TRBV28; D gene: TRBD1; CDR3 DNA: TGTGCCAGCAGCTCTGGACAGGCCCATAATGAAAAACTGTTTTTT; CDR3 protein: CASSSGQAHNEKLFF
clone size: NA; J gene: TRBJ1-2; V gene: TRBV4-1; D gene: NA; CDR3 DNA: TGCGCCAGCAGCCAAGACGGGGCCGGCTATGGCTACACCTTC; CDR3 protein: CASSQDGAGYGYTF
clone size: NA; J gene: TRBJ1-2; V gene: TRBV29-1; D gene: NA; CDR3 DNA: TGCAGCGTTGGACAGAACTATGGCTACACCTTC; CDR3 protein: CSVGQNYGYTF
clone size: once; J gene: TRBJ2-1; V gene: TRBV7-3; D gene: TRBD1; CDR3 DNA: TGTGCCAGCAGCTTTGAGGGGGCAGGACTCAATGAGCAGTTCTTC; CDR3 protein: CASSFEGAGLNEQFF
clone size: NA; J gene: TRBJ1-5; V gene: TRBV19; D gene: NA; CDR3 DNA: TGTGCCAGTAGTCCGGACGGCAATCAGCCCCAGCATTTT; CDR3 protein: CASSPDGNQPQHF
clone size: NA; J gene: TRBJ1-3; V gene: TRBV5-1; D gene: NA; CDR3 DNA: TGCGCCAGCAGCTACAGGGTCGCGGACACCATATATTTT; CDR3 protein: CASSYRVADTIYF
clone size: NA; J gene: TRBJ1-1; V gene: TRBV7-3; D gene: NA; CDR3 DNA: TGTGCCAGCAGCACACAAATGAACACTGAAGCTTTCTTT; CDR3 protein: CASSTQMNTEAFF
clone size: NA; J gene: TRBJ1-5; V gene: TRBV11-2; D gene: TRBD1; CDR3 DNA: TGTGCCAGCAGTCGGACAGGGGCGGATCAGCCCCAGCATTTT; CDR3 protein: CASSRTGADQPQHF
clone size: NA; J gene: TRBJ1-3; V gene: TRBV21-1; D gene: NA; CDR3 DNA: TGTGCCAGCAGCCAGCCCTTGCTACAACACGCACGAAACACCATATATTTT; CDR3 protein: CASSQPLLQHARNTIYF
clone size: NA; J gene: TRBJ1-4; V gene: TRBV28; D gene: NA; CDR3 DNA: TGTGCCAGCAGTTTCCCGCAGGGGGAAAAACTGTTTTTT; CDR3 protein: CASSFPQGEKLFF
clone size: NA; J gene: TRBJ2-1; V gene: TRBV9; D gene: NA; CDR3 DNA: TGTGCCAGCAGCGTAGCCAGGGGAGCCTACAATGAGCAGTTCTTC; CDR3 protein: CASSVARGAYNEQFF
clone size: NA; J gene: TRBJ1-1; V gene: TRBV5-5; D gene: NA; CDR3 DNA: TGTGCCAGCAGCTTGTCGCTGAACACTGAAGCTTTCTTT; CDR3 protein: CASSLSLNTEAFF
clone size: NA; J gene: TRBJ1-5; V gene: TRBV2; D gene: NA; CDR3 DNA: TGTGCCAGCAGTGAAAGTTGGCTAAATCAGCCCCAGCATTTT; CDR3 protein: CASSESWLNQPQHF
clone size: NA; J gene: TRBJ2-2; V gene: TRBV5-1; D gene: NA; CDR3 DNA: TGCGCCAGCAGCCCGGCCCAGGGACCCGGGGAGCTGTTTTTT; CDR3 protein: CASSPAQGPGELFF
clone size: NA; J gene: TRBJ2-3; V gene: TRBV7-2; D gene: NA; CDR3 DNA: TGTGCCAGCAGCTCTAGGGGAACAGATACGCAGTATTTT; CDR3 protein: CASSSRGTDTQYF
clone size: NA; J gene: TRBJ2-4; V gene: TRBV2; D gene: NA; CDR3 DNA: TGTGCCAGCAGTGAGAGAGGGGTGGACATTCAGTACTTC; CDR3 protein: CASSERGVDIQYF
clone size: NA; J gene: TRBJ2-1; V gene: TRBV27; D gene: NA; CDR3 DNA: TGTGCCAGCAGTTTAGAACGTGAGCAGTTCTTC; CDR3 protein: CASSLEREQFF
clone size: NA; J gene: TRBJ1-2; V gene: TRBV5-1; D gene: NA; CDR3 DNA: TGCGCCAGCAGTACAGGGAACTATGGCTACACCTTC; CDR3 protein: CASSTGNYGYTF
clone size: NA; J gene: TRBJ2-7; V gene: TRBV5-1; D gene: NA; CDR3 DNA: TGCGCCAGCAGCTGGGACGCATACGAGCAGTACTTC; CDR3 protein: CASSWDAYEQYF
clone size: NA; J gene: TRBJ1-3; V gene: TRBV14; D gene: TRBD1; CDR3 DNA: TGTGCCAGCAGCTCCGGGACAGGGGCTGGAAACACCATATATTTT; CDR3 protein: CASSSGTGAGNTIYF
clone size: NA; J gene: TRBJ2-5; V gene: TRBV5-1; D gene: NA; CDR3 DNA: TGCGCCAGCAGCTCGGCCGGCCCGGGAGAGACCCAGTACTTC; CDR3 protein: CASSSAGPGETQYF
clone size: NA; J gene: TRBJ2-5; V gene: TRBV19; D gene: TRBD2; CDR3 DNA: TGTGCCAGTAGTATGGGACTAGCGGGGGGTCCGTACCAAGAGACCCAGTACTTC; CDR3 protein: CASSMGLAGGPYQETQYF
clone size: NA; J gene: TRBJ1-5; V gene: TRBV28; D gene: NA; CDR3 DNA: TGTGCCAGCAGCACCACGGAATATAGCAATCAGCCCCAGCATTTT; CDR3 protein: CASSTTEYSNQPQHF